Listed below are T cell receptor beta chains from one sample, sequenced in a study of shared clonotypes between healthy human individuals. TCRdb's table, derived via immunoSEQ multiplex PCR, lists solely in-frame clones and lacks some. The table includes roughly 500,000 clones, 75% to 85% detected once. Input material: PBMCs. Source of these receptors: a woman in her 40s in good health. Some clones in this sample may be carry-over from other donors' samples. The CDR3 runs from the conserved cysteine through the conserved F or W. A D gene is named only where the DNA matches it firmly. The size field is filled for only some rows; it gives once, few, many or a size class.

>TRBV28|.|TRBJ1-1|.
CASRSTGVTEAFF
TGTGCCAGCAGGAGCACAGGAGTCACTGAGGCTTTCTTT
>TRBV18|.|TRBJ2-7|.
CASSPGQPDIYEQYF
TGTGCCAGCTCACCCGGACAGCCAGATATCTACGAGCAGTACTTC
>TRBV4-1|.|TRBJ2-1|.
CASSQELGGLYNEQFF
TGCGCCAGCAGCCAAGAATTAGGCGGGTTATACAATGAGCAGTTCTTC
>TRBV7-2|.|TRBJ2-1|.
CASSLGGNYNEQFF
TGTGCCAGCAGCTTAGGCGGGAACTACAATGAGCAGTTCTTC
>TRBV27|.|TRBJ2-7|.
CASSPSDFSYEQYF
TGTGCCAGCAGTCCCAGTGACTTTAGCTACGAGCAGTACTTC
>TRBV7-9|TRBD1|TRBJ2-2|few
CASSFPGTGYTGELFF
TGTGCCAGCAGCTTCCCCGGGACAGGGTACACCGGGGAGCTGTTTTTT
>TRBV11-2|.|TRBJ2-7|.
CASSLGLVGYF
TGTGCCAGCAGCTTAGGCCTTGTCGGGTACTTC
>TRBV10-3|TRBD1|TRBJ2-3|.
CAISSRTGGTDTQYF
TGTGCCATCAGCTCCCGGACAGGGGGAACAGATACGCAGTATTTT
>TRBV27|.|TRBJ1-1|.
CASRERGRWFTEAFF
TGTGCCAGCAGAGAACGGGGCAGATGGTTCACTGAAGCTTTCTTT
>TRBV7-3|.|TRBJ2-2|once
CASSSSRGGELFF
TGTGCCAGCAGCTCCTCTAGGGGCGGGGAGCTGTTTTTT
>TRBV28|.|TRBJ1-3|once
CASGGVNGNTIYF
TGTGCCAGCGGGGGGGTCAATGGAAACACCATATATTTT
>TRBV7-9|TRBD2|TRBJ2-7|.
CASSTWTSENTYEQYF
TGTGCCAGCAGCACATGGACTAGCGAAAATACCTACGAGCAGTACTTC
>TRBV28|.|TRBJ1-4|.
CASRPATNEKLFF
TGTGCCAGCAGGCCGGCAACTAATGAAAAACTGTTTTTT
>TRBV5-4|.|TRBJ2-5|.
CASSREEGETQYF
TGTGCCAGCAGCAGGGAGGAGGGAGAGACCCAGTACTTC
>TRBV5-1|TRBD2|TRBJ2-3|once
CASSSSGSAADTQYF
TGCGCCAGCAGCTCCAGCGGGAGTGCGGCAGATACGCAGTATTTT
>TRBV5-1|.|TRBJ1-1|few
CASSLRGYGEAFF
TGCGCCAGCAGCTTGAGGGGGTATGGTGAAGCTTTCTTT
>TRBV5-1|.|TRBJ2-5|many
CASSFRGQETQYF
TGCGCCAGCAGCTTTAGGGGCCAAGAGACCCAGTACTTC
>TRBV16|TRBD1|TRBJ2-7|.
CASSQLQGAEEQYF
TGTGCCAGCAGCCAATTACAGGGGGCGGAGGAGCAGTACTTC
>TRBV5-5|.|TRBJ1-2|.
CASSYPGTPGGYTF
TGTGCCAGCAGCTACCCCGGGACTCCCGGCGGCTACACCTTC
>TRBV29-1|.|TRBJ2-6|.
CSVGSSGANVLTF
TGCAGCGTCGGGAGCTCTGGGGCCAACGTCCTGACTTTC
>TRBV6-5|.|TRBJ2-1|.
CASSYSRQPNEQFF
TGTGCCAGCAGTTACTCACGGCAGCCCAATGAGCAGTTCTTC
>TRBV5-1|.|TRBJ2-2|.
CASSLGITGELFF
TGCGCCAGCAGCTTGGGGATAACCGGGGAGCTGTTTTTT
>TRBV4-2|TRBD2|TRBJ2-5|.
CASSLTGTSGQETQYF
TGTGCCAGCAGCCTCACCGGGACTAGCGGCCAAGAGACCCAGTACTTC
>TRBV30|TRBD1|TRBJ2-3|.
CAWVEGTASFTDTQYF
TGTGCCTGGGTCGAAGGGACAGCGAGTTTCACAGATACGCAGTATTTT
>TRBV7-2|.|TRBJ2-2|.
CASSLYKGNTGELFF
TGTGCCAGCAGCTTGTATAAGGGAAACACCGGGGAGCTGTTTTTT
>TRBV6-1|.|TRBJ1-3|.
CASSSQGGYGNTIYF
TGTGCCAGCAGTTCACAGGGAGGGTATGGAAACACCATATATTTT
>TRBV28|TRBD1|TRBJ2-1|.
CASSLNPGGQDNEQFF
TGTGCCAGCAGTTTAAACCCAGGAGGACAGGACAATGAGCAGTTCTTC
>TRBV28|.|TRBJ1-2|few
CASKTGAAASLYGYTF
TGTGCCAGCAAAACCGGGGCCGCTGCCTCCCTTTATGGCTACACCTTC
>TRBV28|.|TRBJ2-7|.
CASSSGALYSSEQYF
TGTGCCAGCAGTTCAGGGGCTCTCTACTCTAGCGAGCAGTACTTC
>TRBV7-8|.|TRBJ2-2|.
CASSPRSGNTGELFF
TGTGCCAGCAGCCCTAGATCGGGGAACACCGGGGAGCTGTTTTTT
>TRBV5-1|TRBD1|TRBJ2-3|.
CASSSTSGGADTQYF
TGCGCCAGCAGTAGTACATCAGGGGGCGCAGATACGCAGTATTTT
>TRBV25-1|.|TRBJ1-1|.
CASMVSGFPEAFF
TGTGCCAGCATGGTCTCCGGGTTCCCTGAAGCTTTCTTT
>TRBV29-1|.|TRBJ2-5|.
CSVSAGRLDMETQYF
TGCAGCGTCTCGGCGGGCCGGCTAGATATGGAGACCCAGTACTTC
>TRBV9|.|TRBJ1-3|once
CASSVWDTGSGNTIYF
TGTGCCAGCAGCGTATGGGACACCGGCTCTGGAAACACCATATATTTT
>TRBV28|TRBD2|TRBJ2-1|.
CASSSGLADSSYNEQFF
TGTGCCAGCAGCTCCGGACTAGCGGATAGCTCCTACAATGAGCAGTTCTTC
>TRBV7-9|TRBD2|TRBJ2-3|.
CASSLVPSGNTDTQYF
TGTGCCAGCAGCTTAGTCCCTAGCGGGAACACAGATACGCAGTATTTT
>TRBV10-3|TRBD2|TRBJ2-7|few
CAISERTSGRARYEQYF
TGTGCCATCAGTGAAAGGACTAGCGGGAGGGCCCGGTACGAGCAGTACTTC
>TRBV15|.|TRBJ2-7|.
CATSRDVAYEQYF
TGTGCCACCAGCAGAGACGTAGCTTACGAGCAGTACTTC
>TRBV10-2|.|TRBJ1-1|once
CASSDRGNTEAFF
TGCGCCAGCAGTGACAGGGGAAATACTGAAGCTTTCTTT
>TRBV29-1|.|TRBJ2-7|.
CSASRPGGLYEQYF
TGCAGCGCTTCCCGCCCTGGAGGTTTATACGAGCAGTACTTC
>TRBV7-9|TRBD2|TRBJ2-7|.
CASSLNLAGRPYEQYF
TGTGCCAGCAGCTTAAACCTAGCGGGCAGACCCTACGAGCAGTACTTC
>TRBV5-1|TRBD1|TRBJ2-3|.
CASSSGQGTDTQYF
TGCGCCAGCAGCTCAGGACAGGGGACAGATACGCAGTATTTT
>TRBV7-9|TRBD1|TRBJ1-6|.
CASGQGSSYNSPLHF
TGTGCCAGCGGACAGGGGAGCTCCTATAATTCACCCCTCCACTTT
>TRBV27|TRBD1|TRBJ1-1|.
CASRRTTGGNTEAFF
TGTGCCAGCAGACGTACGACAGGGGGCAACACTGAAGCTTTCTTT
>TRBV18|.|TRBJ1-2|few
CASSQPGHDGPFYGYTF
TGTGCCAGCTCGCAACCGGGACACGATGGGCCTTTCTATGGCTACACCTTC
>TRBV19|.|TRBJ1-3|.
CASSIRRGDSGNTIYF
TGTGCCAGTAGTATACGTCGGGGGGACTCTGGAAACACCATATATTTT
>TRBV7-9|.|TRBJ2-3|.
CARAGSTDTQYF
TGTGCCAGGGCTGGCTCCACAGATACGCAGTATTTT
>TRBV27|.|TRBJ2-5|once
CASSHLLGPTKETQYF
TGTGCCAGCAGCCATTTACTGGGACCGACCAAAGAGACCCAGTACTTC
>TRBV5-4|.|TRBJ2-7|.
CASSLDRQGQFNYEQYF
TGTGCCAGCAGCTTGGACCGTCAGGGGCAGTTTAACTACGAGCAGTACTTC
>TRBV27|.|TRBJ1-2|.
CASSFRTDKLFGYGYTF
TGTGCCAGCAGTTTCCGGACTGATAAGCTATTTGGGTATGGCTACACCTTC
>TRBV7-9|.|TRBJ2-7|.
CASSRSNTWEVQYF
TGTGCCAGCAGCCGAAGTAATACATGGGAAGTACAGTACTTC
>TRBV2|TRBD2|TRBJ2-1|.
CASSALAGVHEQFF
TGTGCCAGCAGCGCACTAGCGGGAGTTCATGAGCAGTTCTTC
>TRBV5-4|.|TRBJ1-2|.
CASSLGSTGRVNYGYTF
TGTGCCAGCAGCTTGGGAAGCACGGGCAGGGTGAACTATGGCTACACCTTC
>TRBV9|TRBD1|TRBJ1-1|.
CASSVTGGNTEAFF
TGTGCCAGCAGCGTCACAGGGGGAAACACTGAAGCTTTCTTT
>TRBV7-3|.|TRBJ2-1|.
CASSVLGYEQFF
TGTGCCAGCAGCGTCCTAGGCTATGAGCAGTTCTTC
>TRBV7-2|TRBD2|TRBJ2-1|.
CASSLMAGVSNEQFF
TGTGCCAGCAGCTTGATGGCGGGAGTAAGCAATGAGCAGTTCTTC
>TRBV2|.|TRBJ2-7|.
CASSEVWREQYF
TGTGCCAGCAGTGAAGTCTGGAGGGAGCAGTACTTC
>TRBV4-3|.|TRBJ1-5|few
CASSQDLGRNQPQHF
TGCGCCAGCAGCCAAGATTTGGGAAGGAATCAGCCCCAGCATTTT
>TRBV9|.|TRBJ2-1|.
CASSGSWDLSYNEQFF
TGTGCCAGCAGCGGCTCCTGGGACCTATCCTACAATGAGCAGTTCTTC
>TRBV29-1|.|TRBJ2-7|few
CSVSTTVYEQYF
TGCAGCGTTTCCACGACAGTCTACGAGCAGTACTTC